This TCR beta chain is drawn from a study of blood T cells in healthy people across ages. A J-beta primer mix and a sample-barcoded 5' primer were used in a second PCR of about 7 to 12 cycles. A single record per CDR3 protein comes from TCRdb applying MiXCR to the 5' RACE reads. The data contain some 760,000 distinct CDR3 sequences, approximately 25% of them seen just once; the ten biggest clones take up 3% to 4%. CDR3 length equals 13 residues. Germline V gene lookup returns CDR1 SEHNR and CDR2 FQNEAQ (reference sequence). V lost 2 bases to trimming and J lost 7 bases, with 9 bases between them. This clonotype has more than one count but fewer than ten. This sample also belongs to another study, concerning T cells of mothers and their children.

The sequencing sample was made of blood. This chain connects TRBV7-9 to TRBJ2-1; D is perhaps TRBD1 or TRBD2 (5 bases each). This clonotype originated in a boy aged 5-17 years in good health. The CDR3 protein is CASSLLGENEQFF. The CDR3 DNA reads TGTGCCAGCAGCTTATTGGGGGAAAATGAGCAGTTCTTC.